Given below is one TCR beta chain in context. The germline gives CDR1 LNHDA, CDR2 SQIVND (reference sequence). Trimming shortened V by 5 bases and J by 8 bases, and 14 bases separated the two germline ends. This CDR3 has 13 amino acids. The sample comes from a study of technical replicates of blood from a handful of donors. Produced via immunoSEQ multiplex PCR; TCRdb's table is partial and in-frame only. Of 75,000 to 80,000 clones in the sample, approximately 94% were seen once. Material: T cells isolated from PBMCs. This rearrangement joins TRBV19 to TRBJ2-3; D is unclear. The origin of this receptor is a human donor in good health. The CDR3 here is CASSPDLVTTQYF. The CDR3, as DNA: TGTGCCAGTAGTCCCGATCTAGTAACTACGCAGTATTTT.